These 23 T cell receptor beta chains were all obtained from the same sample, sequenced in a study of OX40 agonist ivuxolimab in advanced cancers. The library was built by means of the immunoSEQ multiplex PCR assay. TCRdb mirrors the immuneACCESS table, restricted to in-frame sequences. Some clones are absent from its copies; in checked studies, under half trace to an unresolved V gene, and the reason for the others is unknown. This sample lists approximately 80,000 clones; approximately 89% were detected once. Around 0.19% of the sample is held by the ten biggest clonotypes. Here the sequenced sample was CD4+ or CD8+ T cells sorted from blood, taken in a trial of the OX40 agonist ivuxolimab. These receptors originate from an adult with an advanced solid tumor such as melanoma, head and neck, liver or kidney cancer.

CDR3 loop: CASSLDKSGYTF. Written as DNA, the CDR3 is TGTGCCAGCAGCTTGGACAAATCTGGCTACACCTTC. V usage is TRBV5-6 and J usage is TRBJ1-2; D is unresolved. CDR1 SGHDT and CDR2 YYEEEE come from the germline V gene. CDR3 size: 12 residues. The germline V and J ends were trimmed by 0 bases and 7 bases, with 7 bases remaining between them.

J is TRBJ1-2 and V is TRBV29-1; no firm D call. The CDR3 totals 15 residues. V was cut by 8 bases and J by 1 base, with 20 bases left in between. Per the germline V gene, CDR1 is SQVTM and CDR2 is ANQGSEA. In nucleotides, the CDR3 is TGCAGCCATTGGCCGGCTAGATGGGGTAACTATGGCTACACCTTC. Translating it yields CSHWPARWGNYGYTF.

V gene TRBV7-2 combines with J gene TRBJ2-2, with 8 bases lining up with TRBD1. CDR1 SGHTA and CDR2 FQGNSA come from the germline V gene. This CDR3 contains 15 residues. After removal of 4 bases from V and 5 bases from J, the junction contained 6 bases not matched to a gene. The CDR3 nucleotides are TGTGCCAGCAGCTCCGGACAGGGATGGACCGGGGAGCTGTTTTTT. Translating it yields CASSSGQGWTGELFF.

The CDR3 loop is CASSELAGGPMAKNIQYF. CDR3 DNA: TGTGCCAGCAGTGAACTAGCGGGAGGGCCTATGGCCAAAAACATTCAGTACTTC. The chain couples TRBV2 to TRBJ2-4; 12 nucleotides align to TRBD2. Trimming removed 2 bases from V and 1 base from J; junction bases left unmatched: 6. Germline CDR1 reads SNHLY; CDR2 reads FYNNEI. The CDR3 runs 18 residues.

The V call is TRBV19, the J call TRBJ2-2; D unresolved. The CDR3 has 13 amino acids. Germline loops: CDR1 LNHDA, CDR2 SQIVND (reference sequence). V was clipped by 3 bases and J by 4 bases, with 6 bases between them. The DNA for the CDR3 is TGTGCCAGTAGTATCAGTGTCACCGGGGAGCTGTTTTTT. Translated: CASSISVTGELFF.

This chain joins TRBV6-5 and TRBJ2-3, with 8 bases matching TRBD1. V lost 5 bases and J lost 6; bases outside the gene matches: 7. The germline gives CDR1 MNHEY, CDR2 SVGAGI. This CDR3 comprises 14 residues. The CDR3 reads CASSPAGGHDTQYF. The CDR3 DNA reads as TGTGCCAGCAGTCCCGCAGGGGGCCACGATACGCAGTATTTT.

The chain links TRBV7-2 to TRBJ2-1; D gene uncertain. V was pared by 1 base and J by 3 bases, with 7 bases between. The CDR3 totals 14 residues. Germline V CDR1 and CDR2: SGHTA, FQGNSA. For the CDR3, the DNA is TGTGCCAGCAGCTTAGAACCACTCTACAATGAGCAGTTCTTC. It codes for CASSLEPLYNEQFF.

The rearrangement links TRBV4-2 to TRBJ1-6; 9 bases agree with TRBD1. The CDR3 has 15 residues. V was pared by 0 bases and J by 8 bases, with 2 bases of the junction left unmatched. Germline loops: CDR1 LGHNA, CDR2 YNFKEQ. The DNA of the CDR3 is TGTGCCAGCAGCCAAGAACAGGGGGCTTATTCACCCCTCCACTTT. It yields the protein CASSQEQGAYSPLHF.

The V and J genes are TRBV7-6 and TRBJ2-3; 7 bases map to TRBD1. Losses at the gene ends were 1 base for V and 9 bases for J; bases not matched to a gene: 4. Germline loops: CDR1 SGHVS, CDR2 FNYEAQ. The CDR3 is 13 amino acids. The CDR3 is CASSLDVQGTQYF. The CDR3 region has the DNA TGTGCCAGCAGCTTAGACGTACAGGGGACGCAGTATTTT. Filled out from reference TRBV7-6 and TRBJ2-3, the complete variable domain reads GAGVSQSPRYKVTKRGQDVALRCDPISGHVSLYWYRQALGQGPEFLTYFNYEAQQDKSGLPNDRFSAERPEGSISTLTIQRTEQRDSAMYRCASSLDVQGTQYFGPGTRLTVL.

The chain has TRBV11-3 and TRBJ2-7; possible D gene TRBD2, 5 bases. Germline V gene lookup returns CDR1 SGHNT and CDR2 YENEEA. The length of the CDR3 is 15 residues. V was pared by 0 bases and J by 7 bases, with 16 bases between. The CDR3 DNA sequence: TGTGCCAGCAGCTTAGATAGGTCCGAAGGGAGAGAGCAGTACTTC. Amino acid sequence: CASSLDRSEGREQYF.

J is TRBJ2-1 and V is TRBV6-5; 7 bases are shared with TRBD1. Germline V gene lookup returns CDR1 MNHEY and CDR2 SVGAGI. The CDR3 runs to 13 residues. The V segment lost 4 bases and the J segment 4 bases; nucleotides outside the gene matches: 1. The CDR3 nucleotides read TGTGCCAGCAGTTGGGACAGTTACAATGAGCAGTTCTTC. Translation gives CASSWDSYNEQFF.

The chain links TRBV7-3 to TRBJ1-1; D is unclear. The V end lost 6 bases, the J end lost 6 bases, and 11 bases lay between the germline ends. CDR3 length: 12 residues. CDR1 and CDR2 (germline): SGHTA, FQGTGA. CDR3 DNA sequence: TGTGCCAGCAGAGTGGAGGGAGCTGAAGCTTTCTTT. It translates to CASRVEGAEAFF.

The chain has TRBV29-1 and TRBJ1-1; no reliable D call. Germline V gives CDR1 SQVTM, CDR2 ANQGSEA. V was cut by 6 bases and J by 1 base, with 15 bases left in between. CDR3 length: 14 residues. The CDR3 sequence is CSVRGYNGNTEAFF. CDR3 DNA sequence: TGCAGCGTCCGGGGTTACAACGGGAACACTGAAGCTTTCTTT.

This clone appeared a few times. The chain is built from TRBV7-8 and TRBJ1-2; unclear D gene. This CDR3 has 13 amino acids. V shed 5 bases and J shed 0 bases, with 7 bases lying between them. Germline V lookup: CDR1 SGHVS, CDR2 FQNEAQ. The CDR3 DNA is TGTGCCAGCAGCGCTGTATCTAACTATGGCTACACCTTC. Protein product: CASSAVSNYGYTF.

This clone occurred once. The V call is TRBV30, the J call TRBJ1-5; D may be TRBD1 (5 bases). Germline values: CDR1 GTSNPN, CDR2 SVGIG (reference sequence). This CDR3 region has 16 residues. V dropped 1 base and J dropped 3 bases, with 16 bases sitting between them. The CDR3 nucleotides read TGTGCCTGGAGTGACCCCGGGGGGGGTAACAATCAGCCCCAGCATTTT. Residues: CAWSDPGGGNNQPQHF. The entire variable domain, with the rest obtained from reference TRBV30 and TRBJ1-5, is as follows: SQTIHQWPATLVQPVGSPLSLECTVEGTSNPNLYWYRQAAGRGLQLLFYSVGIGQISSEVPQNLSASRPQDRQFILSSKKLLLSDSGFYLCAWSDPGGGNNQPQHFGDGTRLSIL.

The chain has TRBV18 and TRBJ1-4, with D possibly being TRBD1 (5 bases). The CDR3 is made up of 14 amino acids. The V end was cut by 0 bases, the J end by 8 bases, with 10 bases between. Per the germline V gene, CDR1 is KGHSH and CDR2 is LQKENI. The CDR3 DNA reads as TGTGCCAGCTCACCACCACCCTCAGGGGAAAAACTGTTTTTT. Translation gives CASSPPPSGEKLFF.

The chain couples TRBV7-2 to TRBJ2-1, with a possible D match to TRBD2 (6 bases). The germline V gene encodes CDR1 SGHTA and CDR2 FQGNSA. Deletions cut 2 bases from V and 4 bases from J, with 12 bases between. The CDR3 runs 15 residues. The CDR3 nucleotides are TGTGCCAGCAGCTTAACCGGGACTTCTTACAATGAGCAGTTCTTC. Translating gives CASSLTGTSYNEQFF.

This chain uses TRBV6-6 with TRBJ2-7; 8 bases agree with TRBD2. Germline V lookup: CDR1 MNHNY, CDR2 SVGAGI (reference sequence). J gave up 5 bases and V 6 bases, and 12 bases lay outside the gene matches. The CDR3 runs 15 residues. The CDR3 region has the DNA TGTGCCAGCAGCCCCTCGGGGGGGCGGGTAGACGAGCAGTACTTC. Amino acids: CASSPSGGRVDEQYF.

The rearrangement joins TRBV28 to TRBJ1-1; D is perhaps TRBD1 (5 bases). The CDR3 length is 13 residues. V was shortened by 3 bases and J by 7 bases, with 12 bases between the two germline ends. Per the germline V gene, CDR1 is MDHEN and CDR2 is SYDVKM. For the CDR3, the DNA is TGTGCCAGCAGTTTGAGACAGTCGATTGAAGCTTTCTTT. Encoded protein: CASSLRQSIEAFF. Looking up the rest from reference TRBV28 and TRBJ1-1 gives the full variable domain: DVKVTQSSRYLVKRTGEKVFLECVQDMDHENMFWYRQDPGLGLRLIYFSYDVKMKEKGDIPEGYSVSREKKERFSLILESASTNQTSMYLCASSLRQSIEAFFGQGTRLTVV.

The chain couples TRBV25-1 to TRBJ2-1; 8 nucleotides align to TRBD1. The length of the CDR3 is 15 residues. J gave up 7 bases and V 3 bases, and 8 bases lay outside the gene matches. The V gene's germline CDR1 is MGHDK and CDR2 SYGVNS. The DNA for the CDR3 is TGTGCCAGCAGTGATCATGGACAGGGCAAAAATGAGCAGTTCTTC. This sequence encodes CASSDHGQGKNEQFF.

This chain joins TRBV19 and TRBJ2-6; 8 bases fit TRBD1. The CDR3 covers 17 residues. V lost 4 bases, J lost 0 bases, and 5 bases stayed unmatched. Germline assignment: CDR1 LNHDA and CDR2 SQIVND (reference sequence). CDR3 DNA: TGTGCCAGTAGTAGGACAGGGCCGAGCTCTGGGGCCAACGTCCTGACTTTC. Translated, it gives CASSRTGPSSGANVLTF.

This clone was found once. The chain links TRBV6-1 to TRBJ2-3, with 8 nucleotides matching TRBD2. V was clipped by 4 bases and J by 2 bases; unmatched bases: 8. In germline, CDR1 is MNHNS, CDR2 SASEGT. CDR3 size: 16 residues. CDR3 DNA sequence: TGTGCCAGCAGTGGGCGGGGGGCCCGCCTCACAGATACGCAGTATTTT. Protein sequence: CASSGRGARLTDTQYF.

The V and J genes are TRBV18 and TRBJ1-1, with D hard to call. This CDR3 comprises 14 residues. Per the germline V gene, CDR1 is KGHSH and CDR2 is LQKENI. V was trimmed by 5 bases and J by 4 bases, leaving 14 bases between them. CDR3 in DNA: TGTGCCAGCTCAGGGAGCGTTGGAATCACTGAAGCTTTCTTT. This translates into CASSGSVGITEAFF.